The 29 T cell receptor beta chains in this list originate from one sample, sequenced in a study of shared clonotypes between healthy human individuals (dated by TCRdb to 2019 to 2021). The method was the immunoSEQ multiplex PCR assay. TCRdb stores this immuneACCESS table with in-frame sequences only. Part of the clones is absent; in the studies checked, under half of the shortfall reflects unresolved V genes, and no reason is known for the rest. The sample data list about 1 million clones, and about 75% of these were observed just once. About 1.4% of the sample goes to the ten largest clones. The specimen sequenced was memory CD4+ T cells sorted from blood. Per the publication, the cell subset or site label means: CD45RA-negative fraction. These receptors came from a man aged 18 to 35 in good health.

To note about this clone: Different DNA sequences within this sample yield the same CDR3. The V and J genes are TRBV20-1 and TRBJ2-1; D remains unclear. The CDR3 covers 11 residues. V was trimmed by 5 bases and J by 6 bases, leaving 8 bases between them. CDR1 and CDR2 (germline): DFQATT, SNEGSKA (reference sequence). The CDR3 loop reads CSAEKTNEQFF. The DNA of the CDR3 is TGCAGTGCTGAAAAAACCAATGAGCAGTTCTTC.

This chain uses TRBV4-1 with TRBJ1-2, with 11 bases lining up with TRBD1. V lost 0 bases to trimming and J lost 4 bases; unmatched junction nucleotides: 1. Germline V gives CDR1 MGHRA, CDR2 YSYEKL. The CDR3 has 15 residues. This CDR3 is CASSQEGTGGYGYTF. DNA of the CDR3: TGCGCCAGCAGCCAAGAAGGGACAGGGGGCTATGGCTACACCTTC.

A note on this clone: The sample holds other DNA sequences that translate to the same CDR3. The V and J genes are TRBV28 and TRBJ1-1; weak D call: TRBD1 (5 bases). The V gene's germline CDR1 is MDHEN and CDR2 SYDVKM. This CDR3 region has 15 residues. The V end was cut by 2 bases, the J end by 0 bases, with 10 bases between. CDR3 bases: TGTGCCAGCAGTTTAGGGGGACGGATGAACACTGAAGCTTTCTTT. Translated, it gives CASSLGGRMNTEAFF.

Regarding this clone: This may stem from a read error, because a much larger clone lies one nucleotide away. The identical CDR3 is also encoded by other nucleotide sequences in the sample. The chain has TRBV5-1 and TRBJ1-1; the D is unclear. V was pared by 0 bases and J by 0 bases, with 6 bases between. The CDR3 covers 14 residues. Germline V lookup: CDR1 SGHRS, CDR2 YFSETQ. Here the CDR3 DNA reads TGCGCCAGCAGCTTGGGTCAGATGAACACTGAAGCTTTCTTT. Its protein product is CASSLGQMNTEAFF.

The V call is TRBV6-1, the J call TRBJ2-1; D is unclear. Trimming shortened V by 4 bases and J by 9 bases, and 10 bases separated the two germline ends. The CDR3 runs 12 residues. CDR1 and CDR2 (germline): MNHNS, SASEGT. The CDR3 reads CASSVPSGEQFF. The CDR3 DNA reads TGTGCCAGCAGTGTCCCCTCGGGTGAGCAGTTCTTC.

This clone occurred once. V is TRBV6-5 and J is TRBJ1-6, with 10 nucleotides matching TRBD1. CDR3 length: 15 amino acids. CDR1 and CDR2 from the germline V gene are MNHEY and SVGAGI. V shed 5 bases and J 7 bases; nucleotides not matched to a gene: 5. The chain's CDR3 is CASSLWGQGNSPLHF. The CDR3 nucleotides are TGTGCCAGCAGTCTCTGGGGACAGGGGAATTCACCCCTCCACTTT.

This clone showed up just a few times. This sample includes further DNA sequences coding for the same CDR3. V is TRBV5-1 and J is TRBJ1-1; D remains unclear. This CDR3 is built from 14 residues. The ends were cut back, 0 bases at V and 0 bases at J, with 6 bases in the middle. Germline V gene data show CDR1 as SGHRS and CDR2 as YFSETQ. The CDR3 region is CASSLGGLNTEAFF. DNA of the CDR3: TGCGCCAGCAGCTTGGGAGGGCTGAACACTGAAGCTTTCTTT.

The chain links TRBV2 to TRBJ1-2; 10 bases fit TRBD1. This CDR3 has 15 amino acids. V shed 5 bases and J 7 bases; nucleotides not matched to a gene: 10. Germline V gene data show CDR1 as SNHLY and CDR2 as FYNNEI. Written as DNA, the CDR3 is TGTGCCAGCAGTACCTGGGACAGGGGAAGTCCTGGCTACACCTTC. Translation gives CASSTWDRGSPGYTF. Full variable domain (outside the CDR3, taken from reference TRBV2 and TRBJ1-2): EPEVTQTPSHQVTQMGQEVILRCVPISNHLYFYWYRQILGQKVEFLVSFYNNEISEKSEIFDDQFSVERPDGSNFTLKIRSTKLEDSAMYFCASSTWDRGSPGYTFGSGTRLTVV.

This clone has more than one count but fewer than ten. V usage is TRBV30 and J usage is TRBJ2-3; D is uncertain. Germline V CDR1 and CDR2: GTSNPN, SVGIG (reference sequence). This CDR3 is built from 14 residues. V lost 7 bases, J lost 0 bases, and 14 bases lay in between. The CDR3 sequence is CASTGPSSTDTQYF. The CDR3 nucleotides read TGTGCCTCGACGGGCCCCTCAAGCACAGATACGCAGTATTTT.

The chain carries TRBV7-2 and TRBJ1-1; tentative D call: TRBD1 (6 bases). V lost 4 bases, J lost 3 bases, and 15 bases lay in between. The germline V gene has CDR1 SGHTA and CDR2 FQGNSA. The CDR3 extends over 15 amino acids. The CDR3 here is CASSSRTAGYTEAFF. As DNA, the CDR3 is TGTGCCAGCAGCTCGCGGACAGCCGGGTACACTGAAGCTTTCTTT. The full variable domain, completed using reference TRBV7-2 and TRBJ1-1, is GAGVSQSPSNKVTEKGKDVELRCDPISGHTALYWYRQSLGQGLEFLIYFQGNSAPDKSGLPSDRFSAERTGGSVSTLTIQRTQQEDSAVYLCASSSRTAGYTEAFFGQGTRLTVV.

This clone has just one count. The rearrangement uses TRBV5-1 and TRBJ2-1; D unresolved. The CDR3 runs to 12 residues. Germline V lookup: CDR1 SGHRS, CDR2 YFSETQ. V lost 4 bases, J lost 3 bases, and 5 bases lay in between. CDR3 loop: CASSLIYNEQFF. The CDR3 DNA follows: TGCGCCAGCAGCCTTATCTACAATGAGCAGTTCTTC.

This clone was observed a handful of times. The gene calls are TRBV19 and TRBJ1-5; no reliable D call. Germline CDR1 and CDR2: LNHDA and SQIVND (reference sequence). V was pared by 7 bases and J by 3 bases, with 13 bases between. The CDR3 spans 14 residues. The CDR3 sequence: CASKFNSHNQPQHF. The CDR3 bases are TGTGCCAGTAAGTTTAACAGCCACAATCAGCCCCAGCATTTT.

The gene calls are TRBV20-1 and TRBJ2-7; tentatively, D is TRBD1 or TRBD2 (5 bases each). V lost 6 bases, J lost 6 bases, and 12 bases lay in between. Germline assignment: CDR1 DFQATT and CDR2 SNEGSKA (reference sequence). The CDR3 has 11 amino acids. In nucleotides, the CDR3 is TGCAGTGCCTGGGACGCGGGCGAGCAGTACTTC. Its protein is CSAWDAGEQYF.

This clone is a singleton in its sample. This chain joins TRBV6-6 and TRBJ2-4, with 8 bases fitting TRBD1. CDR3 length: 15 residues. V lost 4 bases and J lost 7; bases outside the gene matches: 9. Germline V lookup: CDR1 MNHNY, CDR2 SVGAGI (reference sequence). The CDR3 is CASSSRQTGENIQYF. The DNA for the CDR3 is TGTGCCAGCAGTTCCCGCCAGACAGGGGAGAACATTCAGTACTTC.

J is TRBJ1-6 and V is TRBV11-2, with 8 bases that match TRBD1. The germline gives CDR1 SGHAT, CDR2 FQNNGV. V trimming: 1 base; J trimming: 0 bases; junction bases outside the gene matches: 2. CDR3 length: 17 residues. As DNA, the CDR3 is TGTGCCAGCAGCTTAGCCGGGACAGGCTCCTATAATTCACCCCTCCACTTT. It codes for CASSLAGTGSYNSPLHF.

The chain couples TRBV9 to TRBJ2-7; the D gene is possibly TRBD1 (5 bases). Trimming removed 2 bases at V and 4 bases at J, with 10 bases between. Germline V gene data show CDR1 as SGDLS and CDR2 as YYNGEE. The CDR3 totals 13 residues. As DNA, the CDR3 is TGTGCCAGCAGCGTCAGCCCAGGGTACGAGCAGTACTTC. The encoded protein is CASSVSPGYEQYF.

The rearrangement joins TRBV10-3 to TRBJ1-1; a possible D gene is TRBD1 (5 bases). V shed 0 bases and J shed 2 bases, with 10 bases lying between them. Germline V gives CDR1 ENHRY, CDR2 SYGVKD. The CDR3 contains 15 residues. This chain's CDR3 is CAISESGTVNTEAFF. In nucleotides, the CDR3 is TGTGCCATCAGTGAGTCGGGGACGGTCAACACTGAAGCTTTCTTT.

The gene calls are TRBV10-1 and TRBJ1-1; D remains unclear. The CDR3 runs 12 residues. Germline values: CDR1 WNHNN, CDR2 SYGVQD (reference sequence). The V gene lost 3 bases and the J gene lost 1 base, with 3 bases spanning the gap. The CDR3 DNA sequence: TGCGCCAGCAGTGATAGGAACACTGAAGCTTTCTTT. Translating it yields CASSDRNTEAFF.

J is TRBJ2-6 and V is TRBV18; D remains unclear. The CDR3 is 15 residues long. Germline CDR1 KGHSH, CDR2 LQKENI. Trimming left V 2 bases short and J 0 bases short, with 5 bases between. The DNA for the CDR3 is TGTGCCAGCTCACCAGGGCACTCTGGGGCCAACGTCCTGACTTTC. Its translation: CASSPGHSGANVLTF.

This chain connects TRBV6-5 to TRBJ1-2; 8 bases map to TRBD1. This CDR3 spans 14 amino acids. Germline V lookup: CDR1 MNHEY, CDR2 SVGAGI. V lost 5 bases and J lost 3; bases outside the gene matches: 5. CDR3 residues: CASSTGGPDYGYTF. The CDR3 bases are TGTGCCAGCAGTACAGGGGGTCCAGACTATGGCTACACCTTC.

The chain carries TRBV7-2 and TRBJ1-2; 9 bases fit TRBD1. CDR3 length: 15 amino acids. Per the germline V gene, CDR1 is SGHTA and CDR2 is FQGNSA. J lost 4 bases, V lost 5 bases, and 8 bases had no gene match. CDR3 region: CASSITGGVLYGYTF. CDR3 nucleotides: TGTGCCAGCAGCATTACAGGGGGCGTCCTCTATGGCTACACCTTC.

The V and J genes are TRBV4-2 and TRBJ1-3, with D perhaps matching TRBD1 (5 bases). From germline, CDR1 is LGHNA and CDR2 YNFKEQ. Trimming cost V 2 bases and J 1 base, with 15 bases left between them. The CDR3 is 17 amino acids. CDR3 sequence reads: CASSQLRSGGSGNTIYF. CDR3 coding DNA: TGTGCCAGCAGCCAACTTCGTTCCGGGGGATCTGGAAACACCATATATTTT.

This chain uses TRBV6-6 with TRBJ1-1; D might be TRBD1 (5 bases). The V and J ends lost 3 bases and 6 bases respectively, with 14 bases between them. This CDR3 region has 14 residues. CDR1 is MNHNY and CDR2 is SVGAGI in the germline V gene (reference sequence). Here the CDR3 reads CASSYGGASSEAFF. CDR3 nucleotides: TGTGCCAGCAGTTATGGAGGGGCTTCATCTGAAGCTTTCTTT.

This clone has just a few counts. The V call is TRBV6-5, the J call TRBJ2-2; D assignment may be TRBD1 or TRBD2 (6 bases each). V lost 8 bases and J 6 bases, leaving 13 bases between the germline ends. The CDR3 covers 13 residues. Looked up from germline, CDR1 is MNHEY and CDR2 is SVGAGI. CDR3 protein: CASRWGAAGELFF. The DNA of the CDR3 is TGTGCCAGCCGGTGGGGGGCGGCCGGGGAGCTGTTTTTT.

In its sample, this clone was seen a few times. The CDR3 DNA sequence: TGTGCCAGTAAAAATACCGGGACTAGCGGTCTATTCCGCCAATCCGGGGAGCTGTTTTTT. The encoded protein is CASKNTGTSGLFRQSGELFF. J is TRBJ2-2 and V is TRBV19, with TRBD2 matching 11 bases. V was clipped by 7 bases and J by 6 bases; unmatched bases: 22. Per germline, CDR1 LNHDA and CDR2 SQIVND (reference sequence). The CDR3 is made up of 20 amino acids.

The table lists this clone with a few counts. The chain has TRBV7-3 and TRBJ2-2; weak D call: TRBD1 (5 bases). Trimming stripped 6 bases from V and 4 bases from J, with 6 bases between. Germline lookup yields CDR1 SGHTA and CDR2 FQGTGA. The length of the CDR3 is 12 residues. CDR3 coding DNA: TGTGCCAGCAGTAGGGGCACCGGGGAGCTGTTTTTT. Amino acids: CASSRGTGELFF.

The CDR3 is CASSPLRGGSYEQYF. CDR3 DNA sequence: TGCGCCAGCAGCCCCTTGCGGGGGGGTTCCTACGAGCAGTACTTC. The chain recombines TRBV5-1 with TRBJ2-7; TRBD2 agrees at 9 bases. J gave up 1 base and V 4 bases, and 6 bases lay outside the gene matches. CDR3 length: 15 amino acids. Germline assignment: CDR1 SGHRS and CDR2 YFSETQ.

The V gene is TRBV6-6, the J gene TRBJ2-2, with 7 bases aligning to TRBD1. Germline V gives CDR1 MNHNY, CDR2 SVGAGI (reference sequence). Trimming at V came to 7 bases and at J to 4 bases, leaving 3 bases not matched to a gene. The CDR3 runs 13 residues. DNA of the CDR3: TGTGCCAGCATTCGACAGGGCACCGGGGAGCTGTTTTTT. Protein sequence: CASIRQGTGELFF.

The genes are TRBV19 and TRBJ2-2; D is unclear. CDR1 LNHDA and CDR2 SQIVND come from the germline V gene (reference sequence). V was clipped by 5 bases and J by 4 bases, with 17 bases between them. The CDR3 runs 16 residues. The CDR3 is CASSGISGAPTGELFF. CDR3 bases: TGTGCCAGTAGTGGCATCTCCGGTGCCCCCACCGGGGAGCTGTTTTTT.